These 5 T cell receptor beta chains were all obtained from the same sample, sequenced in a study of T cell changes during pregnancy in multiple sclerosis. Data came from immunoSEQ multiplex PCR; TCRdb stores just in-frame clones and leaves some out. The sample carries 30,000 to 50,000 clones, about 91% recorded once. Sequencing was performed on CD4+ T cells from peripheral blood mononuclear cells, taken in the third trimester of pregnancy. Every receptor here comes from a female donor with multiple sclerosis, enrolled in a pregnancy study.

This sequence joins TRBV30 and TRBJ1-4, with D possibly TRBD1 on 5 matching bases. Germline CDR1 is GTSNPN and CDR2 is SVGIG (reference sequence). CDR3 length equals 18 residues. V was trimmed by 2 bases and J by 4 bases, leaving 23 bases between them. The CDR3: CAWSPTRVGGTFNEKLFF. The DNA of the CDR3 is TGTGCCTGGAGTCCCACACGGGTCGGGGGTACTTTTAATGAAAAACTGTTTTTT. Full variable domain (remainder filled in from reference TRBV30 and TRBJ1-4): SQTIHQWPATLVQPVGSPLSLECTVEGTSNPNLYWYRQAAGRGLQLLFYSVGIGQISSEVPQNLSASRPQDRQFILSSKKLLLSDSGFYLCAWSPTRVGGTFNEKLFFGSGTQLSVL.

The chain uses TRBV7-2 and TRBJ2-7; perhaps TRBD1 as D (6 bases). Germline-derived CDR1 and CDR2 are SGHTA and FQGNSA. The ends were cut back, 5 bases at V and 3 bases at J, with 8 bases in the middle. The CDR3 is 12 residues long. CDR3 protein: CASSGQIYEQYF. The DNA of the CDR3 is TGTGCCAGCAGCGGACAGATCTACGAGCAGTACTTC.

The genes are TRBV11-2 and TRBJ1-2; 7 nucleotides agree with TRBD1. CDR1 is SGHAT, CDR2 FQNNGV, per germline. V shed 4 bases, J shed 7 bases, and the junction held 9 bases outside the gene matches. CDR3 length: 14 residues. The CDR3 bases are TGTGCCAGCAGCTCTCCTCTACAGGGGTTTGGCTACACCTTC. Encoded protein: CASSSPLQGFGYTF.

CDR3 DNA sequence: TGTGCTAGTGGTTTGCGACTATCTGGAAACACCATATATTTT. Protein: CASGLRLSGNTIYF. This rearrangement joins TRBV12-5 to TRBJ1-3; D is unclear. The V and J ends lost 2 bases and 1 base respectively, with 6 bases between them. Germline V gene sequence: CDR1 LGHNT, CDR2 FRNRAP. There are 14 residues in the CDR3. Together with reference TRBV12-5 and TRBJ1-3, the CDR3 gives the full variable domain: DARVTQTPRHKVTEMGQEVTMRCQPILGHNTVFWYRQTMMQGLELLAYFRNRAPLDDSGMPKDRFSAEMPDATLATLKIQPSEPRDSAVYFCASGLRLSGNTIYFGEGSWLTVV.

The genes are TRBV7-3 and TRBJ1-1; no clear D. Trimming removed 5 bases at V and 0 bases at J, with 7 bases between. Germline V lookup: CDR1 SGHTA, CDR2 FQGTGA. The CDR3 runs 13 residues. CDR3 in amino acids: CASSPNMNTEAFF. CDR3 nucleotides: TGTGCCAGCAGCCCGAACATGAACACTGAAGCTTTCTTT. Looking up the rest from reference TRBV7-3 and TRBJ1-1 gives the full variable domain: GAGVSQTPSNKVTEKGKYVELRCDPISGHTALYWYRQSLGQGPEFLIYFQGTGAADDSGLPNDRFFAVRPEGSVSTLKIQRTERGDSAVYLCASSPNMNTEAFFGQGTRLTVV.